This T cell receptor beta chain derives from a study of T-cell reconstitution after alpha-beta-depleted transplantation in children. Trimming cost V 5 bases and J 2 bases; bases outside gene matches: 7. CDR3 length equals 16 residues. The germline V gene has CDR1 MDHEN and CDR2 SYDVKM. TCRbeta library construction was performed incorporating unique molecular identifiers. TCRdb recomputed calls from the PCR reads with MiXCR, one row per CDR3 protein. This sample yields around 370,000 distinct CDR3 sequences, of which about a tenth are seen a single time; approximately 2.3% belongs to the top ten. The origin of this receptor is a human donor who donated a stem cell graft to a child with acute lymphoblastic leukemia. This chain uses TRBV28 with TRBJ1-5; 9 bases align to TRBD1. The specimen comprised PBMCs from the stem cell graft donor, sampled from the stem cell graft. CDR3 bases: TGTGCCAGCAGTCACACAGGGGGCATCGGCAATCAGCCCCAGCATTTT. It yields the protein CASSHTGGIGNQPQHF.